The 30 T cell receptor beta chains reported below all come from one sample, sequenced in a study of blood T cell repertoires in COVID-19. The repertoire was sequenced with immunoSEQ multiplex PCR; TCRdb's copy has only in-frame clones and lacks some. The sample has approximately 25,000 clones; approximately 74% are singletons. The sequencing input was peripheral blood. The receptors were sampled from a man aged 50 to 59 with COVID-19, enrolled during active disease.

The rearrangement uses TRBV5-1 and TRBJ1-1; the match to TRBD1 covers 8 bases. Losses at the gene ends were 2 bases for V and 1 base for J; bases not matched to a gene: 4. The germline CDR1 and CDR2 sequences are SGHRS and YFSETQ. This CDR3 has 15 amino acids. CDR3 nucleotide sequence: TGCGCCAGCAGCTTCGCAGGGGGCTCGAACACTGAAGCTTTCTTT. Residues: CASSFAGGSNTEAFF.

This clone turned up a few times. The V and J genes are TRBV15 and TRBJ2-3, with D perhaps TRBD2 (6 bases). This CDR3 comprises 12 residues. The V end was cut by 5 bases, the J end by 6 bases, with 9 bases between. Germline values: CDR1 LNHNV, CDR2 YYDKDF (reference sequence). In nucleotides, the CDR3 is TGTGCCACCAGCTCCCGGGGGGATACGCAGTATTTT. Its protein is CATSSRGDTQYF.

In this sample, this clone turned up a few times. The rearrangement links TRBV19 to TRBJ2-5; 7 nucleotides align to TRBD1. The ends lost 7 bases at V and 1 base at J; junction bases unmatched: 9. The CDR3 runs to 15 residues. Germline CDR1 reads LNHDA; CDR2 reads SQIVND (reference sequence). CDR3 protein: CASTLTGVSQETQYF. CDR3 coding DNA: TGTGCCAGTACCCTCACAGGGGTGTCCCAAGAGACCCAGTACTTC.

This clone was seen a few times. The chain combines TRBV10-1 with TRBJ2-2; D unresolved. Between the trimmed V and J ends, which lost 2 bases and 7 bases, there was a span of 11 bases. This CDR3 has 14 amino acids. Germline CDR1 reads WNHNN; CDR2 reads SYGVQD (reference sequence). In DNA form, the CDR3 reads TGCGCCAGCAGTGAGCTTATGACTGGCGGGGAGCTGTTTTTT. Amino acid sequence: CASSELMTGGELFF.

The chain joins TRBV11-2 to TRBJ2-5; TRBD1 matches 9 bases. This CDR3 is 13 amino acids long. The germline V gene encodes CDR1 SGHAT and CDR2 FQNNGV. V was clipped by 3 bases and J by 5 bases; unmatched bases: 1. The CDR3 protein is CASSFDRGETQYF. As DNA, the CDR3 is TGTGCCAGCAGCTTTGACAGGGGGGAGACCCAGTACTTC. The variable domain in full, completed from reference TRBV11-2 and TRBJ2-5, reads EAGVAQSPRYKIIEKRQSVAFWCNPISGHATLYWYQQILGQGPKLLIQFQNNGVVDDSQLPKDRFSAERLKGVDSTLKIQPAKLEDSAVYLCASSFDRGETQYFGPGTRLLVL.

V and J are TRBV5-4 and TRBJ2-7; 9 positions agree with TRBD1. CDR1 is SGHNT, CDR2 YYREEE, per germline (reference sequence). V lost 4 bases and J lost 3; bases outside the gene matches: 11. The length of the CDR3 is 16 residues. As DNA, the CDR3 is TGTGCCAGCAGCCCCGGCAACGGGGGACAGGGCTACGAGCAGTACTTC. Translating it yields CASSPGNGGQGYEQYF.

This clone was counted once. The J gene is TRBJ2-4, the V gene TRBV7-9; 9 bases are shared with TRBD1. The CDR3 consists of 14 residues. CDR1 is SEHNR, CDR2 FQNEAQ, per germline (reference sequence). J was trimmed by 7 bases and V by 3 bases; bases with no gene match: 4. CDR3 in amino acids: CASSFSDRGNIQYF. The DNA for the CDR3 is TGTGCCAGCAGCTTTTCGGACAGGGGTAACATTCAGTACTTC. Combining the CDR3 with reference TRBV7-9 and TRBJ2-4 gives the whole variable domain DTGVSQNPRHKITKRGQNVTFRCDPISEHNRLYWYRQTLGQGPEFLTYFQNEAQLEKSRLLSDRFSAERPKGSFSTLEIQRTEQGDSAMYLCASSFSDRGNIQYFGAGTRLSVL.

J is TRBJ1-1 and V is TRBV10-1, with D tentatively TRBD1 (5 bases). Per germline, CDR1 WNHNN and CDR2 SYGVQD (reference sequence). Trimming shortened V by 6 bases and J by 0 bases, and 8 bases separated the two germline ends. The CDR3 length is 13 residues. DNA of the CDR3: TGCGCCAGCAGACAGGCACTGAACACTGAAGCTTTCTTT. Encoded protein: CASRQALNTEAFF.

The table lists this clone with a few counts. This rearrangement joins TRBV3-1 (or the pseudogene TRBV3-2) to TRBJ2-2, with 11 bases fitting TRBD2. J gave up 3 bases and V 5 bases, and 2 bases lay outside the gene matches. This CDR3 is built from 15 residues. CDR1 and CDR2 (germline): LGHDT, YNNKEL (reference sequence). DNA of the CDR3: TGTGCCAGCAGCGGGGGACTAGCGGACACCGGGGAGCTGTTTTTT. It codes for CASSGGLADTGELFF.

The chain couples TRBV28 to TRBJ2-1; TRBD2 might be the D (7 bases). V dropped 5 bases and J dropped 6 bases, with 20 bases sitting between them. The CDR3 spans 16 residues. Per the germline V gene, CDR1 is MDHEN and CDR2 is SYDVKM. CDR3 nucleotides: TGTGCCAGCAGTGAGGGGGGGATCCTTTGGGGCAATGAGCAGTTCTTC. Residues: CASSEGGILWGNEQFF.

The chain couples TRBV9 to TRBJ2-7; D not certain. The V end was cut by 4 bases, the J end by 1 base, with 12 bases between. The CDR3 consists of 14 residues. CDR1 and CDR2 from the germline V gene are SGDLS and YYNGEE. The CDR3 sequence: CASSPYGRSYEQYF. The CDR3 coding sequence is TGTGCCAGCAGCCCGTATGGCAGATCCTACGAGCAGTACTTC.

The rearrangement links TRBV28 to TRBJ2-3, with TRBD1 matching over 8 bases. The CDR3 runs 11 residues. Germline loops: CDR1 MDHEN, CDR2 SYDVKM. V shed 3 bases and J 13 bases; nucleotides not matched to a gene: 3. The CDR3 is CASSLDRDKYF. Written as DNA, the CDR3 is TGTGCCAGCAGTTTGGACAGGGATAAGTATTTT.

This clone occurred a few times. The chain has TRBV29-1 and TRBJ1-1, with unresolved D. The CDR3 is 10 residues long. Deletions cut 4 bases from V and 5 bases from J, with 5 bases between. Per germline, CDR1 SQVTM and CDR2 ANQGSEA. CDR3 loop: CSVVLTEAFF. CDR3 coding DNA: TGCAGCGTTGTCTTGACTGAAGCTTTCTTT.

This clone is categorized as medium-sized. This chain uses TRBV9 with TRBJ2-2, with TRBD1 matching 8 bases. After removal of 3 bases from V and 6 bases from J, the junction contained 7 bases not matched to a gene. The CDR3 spans 15 residues. The V gene's germline CDR1 is SGDLS and CDR2 YYNGEE. DNA of the CDR3: TGTGCCAGCAGCGCAGGACAGGGACGGCCCGGGGAGCTGTTTTTT. Translating it yields CASSAGQGRPGELFF.

V gene TRBV3-1 (or the pseudogene TRBV3-2) combines with J gene TRBJ2-3; weak D call: TRBD2 (6 bases). V lost 8 bases and J 0 bases, leaving 9 bases between the germline ends. There are 13 residues in the CDR3. Germline CDR1 reads LGHDT; CDR2 reads YNNKEL (reference sequence). The CDR3, as DNA: TGTGCCAGCGGGACTGCTAGCACAGATACGCAGTATTTT. Protein sequence: CASGTASTDTQYF.

V usage is TRBV11-2 and J usage is TRBJ2-7, with D hard to call. V was pared by 1 base and J by 7 bases, with 11 bases between. Germline CDR1 and CDR2: SGHAT and FQNNGV. This CDR3 region has 13 residues. The CDR3 DNA reads as TGTGCCAGCAGCTTAGTTTACTCTCGGGAGCAGTACTTC. Translated: CASSLVYSREQYF.

J is TRBJ1-5 and V is TRBV19; 8 bases match TRBD1. The trim removed 5 bases at V and 6 bases at J, leaving 9 bases unmatched. CDR3 length: 15 amino acids. The germline CDR1 and CDR2 sequences are LNHDA and SQIVND (reference sequence). CDR3 DNA sequence: TGTGCCAGTAGTCCACCGGACAGGGTGCCTCAGCCCCAGCATTTT. Protein: CASSPPDRVPQPQHF. The whole variable domain, remainder taken from reference TRBV19 and TRBJ1-5, is DGGITQSPKYLFRKEGQNVTLSCEQNLNHDAMYWYRQDPGQGLRLIYYSQIVNDFQKGDIAEGYSVSREKKESFPLTVTSAQKNPTAFYLCASSPPDRVPQPQHFGDGTRLSIL.

The rearrangement joins TRBV11-2 to TRBJ1-2; maybe TRBD1 (6 bases). The CDR3 runs 13 residues. The germline CDR1 and CDR2 sequences are SGHAT and FQNNGV. V lost 3 bases to trimming and J lost 4 bases, with 9 bases between them. CDR3 protein: CASSFRGAYGYTF. CDR3 bases: TGTGCCAGCAGCTTTCGGGGGGCCTATGGCTACACCTTC.

The genes are TRBV15 and TRBJ1-5; D is unclear. Germline CDR1 LNHNV, CDR2 YYDKDF (reference sequence). The V gene lost 1 base and the J gene lost 6 bases, with 19 bases spanning the gap. The CDR3 has 17 residues. As DNA, the CDR3 is TGTGCCACCAGCAGAGGAGGTAGGCTGGGTATATCTCAGCCCCAGCATTTT. Translating gives CATSRGGRLGISQPQHF.

This chain joins TRBV25-1 and TRBJ2-4; weak D call: TRBD2 (6 bases). CDR1 MGHDK and CDR2 SYGVNS come from the germline V gene. V was cut by 4 bases and J by 14 bases, with 12 bases left in between. The CDR3 totals 11 residues. The CDR3 loop reads CASSAYGSKYF. The CDR3 DNA follows: TGTGCCAGCAGTGCCTACGGGAGTAAGTACTTC.

This chain links TRBV6-5 with TRBJ1-5; a weak D match, TRBD1 (5 bases). Trimming took off 6 bases at V and 6 bases at J, with 15 bases between the two ends. Germline V lookup: CDR1 MNHEY, CDR2 SVGAGI. CDR3 length: 14 residues. The DNA of the CDR3 is TGTGCCAGCAGAGTGGGGGGAGTCAGTCAGCCCCAGCATTTT. It yields the protein CASRVGGVSQPQHF.

J is TRBJ2-3 and V is TRBV12-3 or TRBV12-4, with D unclear. Between the trimmed V and J ends, which lost 7 bases and 1 base, there was a span of 3 bases. The CDR3 consists of 11 residues. CDR3 bases: TGTGCCAGCATCGGCACAGATACGCAGTATTTT. It specifies CASIGTDTQYF.

The chain carries TRBV5-4 and TRBJ1-4; 8 nucleotides match TRBD1. The germline CDR1 and CDR2 sequences are SGHNT and YYREEE (reference sequence). Trimming took 4 bases from V and 6 from J; bases not matched to a gene: 5. This CDR3 contains 14 residues. CDR3 bases: TGTGCCAGCAGCCCCGGACAGGGTGATGAAAAACTGTTTTTT. Residues: CASSPGQGDEKLFF.

The rearrangement links TRBV28 to TRBJ1-4, with a possible D match to TRBD1 (6 bases). CDR1 is MDHEN and CDR2 is SYDVKM in the germline V gene. Trimming pared 9 bases from V and 0 bases from J, leaving 20 bases between. This CDR3 spans 17 amino acids. The CDR3 sequence: CASLRGGDPATNEKLFF. CDR3 nucleotides: TGTGCCAGTCTAAGGGGGGGCGACCCTGCAACTAATGAAAAACTGTTTTTT.

This rearrangement joins TRBV6-5 to TRBJ2-4; D possibly corresponds to TRBD1 (6 bases). There are 15 residues in the CDR3. Trimming shortened V by 3 bases and J by 4 bases, and 13 bases separated the two germline ends. Germline V gene sequence: CDR1 MNHEY, CDR2 SVGAGI. The CDR3 nucleotides read TGTGCCAGCAGTTATTCAGGGGTGACGAAAAACATTCAGTACTTC. It encodes CASSYSGVTKNIQYF.

This chain links TRBV13 with TRBJ2-1; 7 bases are a match to TRBD1. Germline V gene data show CDR1 as PRHDT and CDR2 as FYEKMQ (reference sequence). This CDR3 is built from 19 residues. V gave up 3 bases and J gave up 4 bases; unmatched junction bases: 18. Written as DNA, the CDR3 is TGTGCCAGCAGCTTGGTGGGTATGGGCTGGGACAGACCTTACAATGAGCAGTTCTTC. Translated: CASSLVGMGWDRPYNEQFF. The whole variable domain, filled in from reference TRBV13 and TRBJ2-1, reads AAGVIQSPRHLIKEKRETATLKCYPIPRHDTVYWYQQGPGQDPQFLISFYEKMQSDKGSIPDRFSAQQFSDYHSELNMSSLELGDSALYFCASSLVGMGWDRPYNEQFFGPGTRLTVL.

V is TRBV10-2 and J is TRBJ2-5; D is perhaps TRBD1 (5 bases). V lost 3 bases and J 4 bases, leaving 9 bases between the germline ends. CDR3 length equals 13 residues. Germline-derived CDR1 and CDR2 are WSHSY and SAAADI. CDR3 in DNA: TGCGCCAGCAGTGAAGTTCAGGGAGAGACCCAGTACTTC. As protein: CASSEVQGETQYF.

The chain joins TRBV5-1 to TRBJ2-3; TRBD2 is a possible D gene (6 bases). The CDR3 runs to 16 residues. The V gene lost 0 bases and the J gene lost 2 bases, with 13 bases spanning the gap. The V gene's germline CDR1 is SGHRS and CDR2 YFSETQ. CDR3 sequence: CASSLAPGLNTDTQYF. CDR3 DNA: TGCGCCAGCAGCTTGGCCCCGGGACTCAACACAGATACGCAGTATTTT.

The gene calls are TRBV3-1 (or the pseudogene TRBV3-2) and TRBJ2-1; D not resolved. The CDR3 loop spans 12 amino acids. CDR1 is LGHDT and CDR2 is YNNKEL in the germline V gene (reference sequence). V dropped 0 bases and J dropped 9 bases, with 6 bases sitting between them. Written as DNA, the CDR3 is TGTGCCAGCAGCCAAGATTTCGGTGAGCAGTTCTTC. This encodes CASSQDFGEQFF.

The chain joins TRBV7-3 to TRBJ1-3; D might be TRBD1 (5 bases). The V end lost 5 bases, the J end lost 0 bases, and 11 bases lay between the germline ends. Germline V gene data show CDR1 as SGHTA and CDR2 as FQGTGA. This CDR3 contains 15 residues. DNA for the CDR3: TGTGCCAGCAGCCTAGACAGCCGCTCTGGAAACACCATATATTTT. It codes for CASSLDSRSGNTIYF.